This T cell receptor beta chain was retrieved from a study of control samples from healthy donors and cancer patients (dated by TCRdb to the early 2020s). Libraries were prepared through the immunoSEQ multiplex PCR assay. Imported from immuneACCESS, the table was reduced by TCRdb to in-frame sequences with V and J called. These copies leave out some clones; in studies compared against another copy, an unresolved V gene accounts for under half, and the cause of the remainder is not known. The sample yields about 53,000 clones; around 90% were counted once. Around an eighth of the sample is in the top ten clones. Points on this clone: It has no known antigen specificity. Per-base qualities were not stored, and no clone one base away is much larger.

The CDR3 sequence holds 13 residues, the cysteine and phenylalanine included. Only the CDR3 portion is preserved as DNA: 39 bases, with reading frame beginning at the first base. The trim is 2 bases for V and 4 bases for J, with a gap of 8 bases between the germline ends. The germline V gene gives CDR1 as SGHTA and CDR2 as FQGNSA. Sequencing used PBMCs. The sequence joins TRBV7-2 to TRBJ1-1, with the D gene not confidently named. The sequence was obtained from a man aged 60 to 75 with head and neck cancer. The DNA is as follows: TGTGCCAGCAGCTTAAGCTGGGGCACTGAAGCTTTCTTT. Translated, it reads CASSLSWGTEAFF. Beyond the CDR3, the reference TRBV7-2 and TRBJ1-1 genes provide the residues; the full variable domain reads: GAGVSQSPSNKVTEKGKDVELRCDPISGHTALYWYRQSLGQGLEFLIYFQGNSAPDKSGLPSDRFSAERTGGSVSTLTIQRTQQEDSAVYLCASSLSWGTEAFFGQGTRLTVV.